These T cell receptor beta chains were read from a single sample in a study of vaccination and CD4 T cells after COVID-19. TCRdb analysed the PCR reads with MiXCR anew, one entry per CDR3 protein. The data hold some 14,000 distinct CDR3 sequences, with 35% observed a single time. These TCRs' antigens remain unknown. The specimen sequenced was CD4+ T cells from blood, cultured in vitro. Every receptor here comes from a human donor who had recovered from COVID-19. CDR3s include the opening cysteine and the closing phenylalanine or tryptophan. A D gene is named only where the DNA matches it firmly. Clone size appears in some rows only: once, few, many, or a class for an expanded clone.

cdr3_length	d_call	v_call	clone_size	j_call	cdr3_aa	cdr3_nt
13	-	TRBV4-1	few	TRBJ2-1	CASSQDQGFEQFF	TGCGCCAGCAGCCAAGATCAGGGATTTGAGCAGTTCTTC
14	TRBD1	TRBV28	-	TRBJ2-7	CASSRWDSAYEQYF	TGTGCCAGCAGTAGGTGGGACAGCGCCTACGAGCAGTACTTC
13	TRBD2	TRBV20-1	-	TRBJ2-3	CSASGRYTDTQYF	TGCAGTGCTAGCGGGAGGTATACAGATACGCAGTATTTT
16	TRBD2	TRBV28	-	TRBJ2-7	CASSLHLAGLSYEQYF	TGTGCCAGCAGTTTACACCTAGCGGGACTCTCCTACGAGCAGTACTTC
13	-	TRBV2	-	TRBJ1-1	CASSAGLNTEAFF	TGTGCCAGCAGTGCAGGGCTGAACACTGAAGCTTTCTTT
16	-	TRBV11-3	few	TRBJ2-2	CASSLIPTGSTGELFF	TGTGCCAGCAGCTTAATTCCAACCGGGAGCACCGGGGAGCTGTTTTTT
14	-	TRBV6-1	few	TRBJ2-5	CASSGLRARETQYF	TGTGCCAGCAGTGGACTGAGGGCCCGGGAGACCCAGTACTTC
14	TRBD1	TRBV5-1	-	TRBJ1-5	CASSEGTGNQPQHF	TGCGCCAGCAGCGAGGGGACAGGCAATCAGCCCCAGCATTTT
15	-	TRBV6-5	-	TRBJ1-2	CASSYSPRANYGYTF	TGTGCCAGCAGTTACTCGCCTCGGGCCAACTATGGCTACACCTTC
13	TRBD2	TRBV15	few	TRBJ2-7	CATSRDSPGGRYF	TGTGCCACCAGCAGAGATTCCCCGGGAGGGAGGTACTTC
13	-	TRBV6-5	-	TRBJ1-4	CASSLVSNEKLFF	TGTGCCAGCAGTTTGGTCTCTAATGAAAAACTGTTTTTT
13	-	TRBV5-1	-	TRBJ2-6	CASSRAGANVLTF	TGCGCCAGCAGCAGAGCTGGGGCCAACGTCCTGACTTTC
12	-	TRBV12-3/TRBV12-4	-	TRBJ1-2	CASSLSAAPYTF	TGTGCCAGCAGTTTATCGGCAGCTCCATACACCTTC
15	-	TRBV14	-	TRBJ1-6	CASSQVVRGRSPLHF	TGTGCCAGCAGCCAAGTGGTTAGGGGACGTTCACCCCTCCACTTT
16	-	TRBV6-5	few	TRBJ2-2	CASSYSLAPNTGELFF	TGTGCCAGCAGTTACTCGCTAGCCCCGAACACCGGGGAGCTGTTTTTT
14	-	TRBV20-1	-	TRBJ2-2	CSATGQTNTGELFF	TGCAGTGCCACAGGACAAACGAACACCGGGGAGCTGTTTTTT
17	TRBD1	TRBV5-1	-	TRBJ2-5	CASSLGGTGAWQETQYF	TGCGCCAGCAGCTTGGGGGGGACAGGGGCGTGGCAAGAGACCCAGTACTTC
16	TRBD2	TRBV9	few	TRBJ2-2	CASSVDAGANTGELFF	TGTGCCAGCAGCGTAGATGCGGGAGCGAACACCGGGGAGCTGTTTTTT
16	TRBD1	TRBV24-1	-	TRBJ2-5	CATSDFGTGVPETQYF	TGTGCCACCAGTGATTTCGGGACAGGGGTTCCAGAGACCCAGTACTTC
15	TRBD1	TRBV2	few	TRBJ2-5	CASSEIGQGWETQYF	TGTGCCAGCAGTGAAATCGGACAGGGGTGGGAGACCCAGTACTTC
14	TRBD2	TRBV6-1	few	TRBJ2-1	CASLADPDFNEQFF	TGTGCCAGTCTAGCGGATCCTGACTTCAATGAGCAGTTCTTC
15	TRBD2	TRBV5-1	-	TRBJ2-1	CASSLGSGSHNEQFF	TGCGCCAGCAGCTTAGGTAGCGGGAGCCACAATGAGCAGTTCTTC